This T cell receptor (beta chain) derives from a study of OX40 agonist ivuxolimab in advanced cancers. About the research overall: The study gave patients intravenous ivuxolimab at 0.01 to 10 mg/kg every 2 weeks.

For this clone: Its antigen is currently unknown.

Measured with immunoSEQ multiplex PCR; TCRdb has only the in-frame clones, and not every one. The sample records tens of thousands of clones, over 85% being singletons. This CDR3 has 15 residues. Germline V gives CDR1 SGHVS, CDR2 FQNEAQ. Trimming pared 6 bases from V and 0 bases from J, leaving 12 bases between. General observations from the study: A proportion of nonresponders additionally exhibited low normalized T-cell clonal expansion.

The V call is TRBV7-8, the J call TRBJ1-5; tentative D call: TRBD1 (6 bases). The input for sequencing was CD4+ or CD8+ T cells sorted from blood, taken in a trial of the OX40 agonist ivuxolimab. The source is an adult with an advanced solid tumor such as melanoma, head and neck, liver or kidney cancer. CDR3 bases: TGTGCCAGCAGGAGGGGGGTAGGTAGCAATCAGCCCCAGCATTTT. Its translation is CASRRGVGSNQPQHF.